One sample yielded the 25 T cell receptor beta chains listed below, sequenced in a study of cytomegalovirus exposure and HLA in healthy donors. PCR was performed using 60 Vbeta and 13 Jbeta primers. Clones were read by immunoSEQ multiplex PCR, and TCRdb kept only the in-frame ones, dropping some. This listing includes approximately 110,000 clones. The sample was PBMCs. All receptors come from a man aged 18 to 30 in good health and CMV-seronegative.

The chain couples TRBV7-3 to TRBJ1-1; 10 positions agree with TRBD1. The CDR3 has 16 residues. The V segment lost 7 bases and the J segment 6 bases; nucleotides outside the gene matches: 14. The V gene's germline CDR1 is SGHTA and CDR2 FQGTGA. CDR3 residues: CASTLGPGTGVAEAFF. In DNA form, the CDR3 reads TGTGCCAGCACCCTAGGTCCCGGGACAGGGGTCGCTGAAGCTTTCTTT.

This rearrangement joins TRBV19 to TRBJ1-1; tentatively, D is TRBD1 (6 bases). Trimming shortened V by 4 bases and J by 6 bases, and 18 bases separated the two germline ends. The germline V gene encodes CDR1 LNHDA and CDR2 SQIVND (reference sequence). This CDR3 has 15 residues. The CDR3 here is CASSTDRGHSAEAFF. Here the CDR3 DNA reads TGTGCCAGTAGTACTGATAGGGGACATTCAGCTGAAGCTTTCTTT.

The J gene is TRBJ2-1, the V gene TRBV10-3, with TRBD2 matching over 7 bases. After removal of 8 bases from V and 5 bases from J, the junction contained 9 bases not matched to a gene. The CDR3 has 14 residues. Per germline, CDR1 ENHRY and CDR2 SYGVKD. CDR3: CAIRSAGANNEQFF. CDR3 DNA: TGTGCCATCCGATCTGCGGGAGCCAACAATGAGCAGTTCTTC.

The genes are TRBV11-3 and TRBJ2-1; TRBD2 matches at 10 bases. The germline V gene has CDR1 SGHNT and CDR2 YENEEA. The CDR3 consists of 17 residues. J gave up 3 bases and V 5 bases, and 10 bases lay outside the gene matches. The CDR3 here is CASSPSFSGGFYNEQFF. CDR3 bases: TGTGCCAGCAGCCCGTCTTTTAGCGGGGGGTTCTACAATGAGCAGTTCTTC.

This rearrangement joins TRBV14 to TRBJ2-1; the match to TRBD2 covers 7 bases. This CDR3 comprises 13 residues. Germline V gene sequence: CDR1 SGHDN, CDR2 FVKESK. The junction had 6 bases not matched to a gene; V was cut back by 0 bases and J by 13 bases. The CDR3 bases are TGTGCCAGCAGCCAAGATCTGGGGGGGGACCAGTTCTTC. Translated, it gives CASSQDLGGDQFF.

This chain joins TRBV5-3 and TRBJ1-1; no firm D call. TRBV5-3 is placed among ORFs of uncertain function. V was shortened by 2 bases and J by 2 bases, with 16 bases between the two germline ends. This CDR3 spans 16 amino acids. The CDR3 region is CARSFRTGYLNTEAFF. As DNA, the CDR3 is TGTGCCAGAAGCTTCCGTACGGGGTACCTAAACACTGAAGCTTTCTTT.

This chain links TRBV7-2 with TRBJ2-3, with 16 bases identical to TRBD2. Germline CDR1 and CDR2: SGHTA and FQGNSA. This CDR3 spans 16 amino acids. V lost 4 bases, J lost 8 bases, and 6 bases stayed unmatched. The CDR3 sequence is CASSSVGLAGGGTQYF. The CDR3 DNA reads TGTGCCAGCAGCTCCGTGGGACTAGCGGGAGGGGGTACGCAGTATTTT.

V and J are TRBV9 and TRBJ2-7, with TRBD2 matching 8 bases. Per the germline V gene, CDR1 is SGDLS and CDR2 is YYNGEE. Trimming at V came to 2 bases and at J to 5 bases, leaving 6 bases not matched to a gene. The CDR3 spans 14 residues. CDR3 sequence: CASSVTSGSHEQYF. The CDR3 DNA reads TGTGCCAGCAGCGTTACTAGCGGATCCCACGAGCAGTACTTC.

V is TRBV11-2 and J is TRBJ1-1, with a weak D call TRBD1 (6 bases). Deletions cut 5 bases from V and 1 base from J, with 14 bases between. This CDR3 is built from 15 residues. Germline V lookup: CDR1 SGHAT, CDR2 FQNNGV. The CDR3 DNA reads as TGTGCCAGCAGCCCAGGGGCGTCGAGGAACACTGAAGCTTTCTTT. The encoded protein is CASSPGASRNTEAFF.

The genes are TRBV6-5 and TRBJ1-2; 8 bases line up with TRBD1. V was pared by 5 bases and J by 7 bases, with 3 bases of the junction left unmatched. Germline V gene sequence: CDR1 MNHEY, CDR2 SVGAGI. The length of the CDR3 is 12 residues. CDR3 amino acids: CASSQTGVGYTF. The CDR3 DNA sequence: TGTGCCAGCAGTCAGACAGGGGTTGGCTACACCTTC.

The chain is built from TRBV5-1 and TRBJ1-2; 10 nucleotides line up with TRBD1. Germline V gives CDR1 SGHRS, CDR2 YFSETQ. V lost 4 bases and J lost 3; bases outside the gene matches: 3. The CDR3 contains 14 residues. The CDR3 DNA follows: TGCGCCAGCAGCATGACAGGGGGCGACTATGGCTACACCTTC. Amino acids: CASSMTGGDYGYTF.

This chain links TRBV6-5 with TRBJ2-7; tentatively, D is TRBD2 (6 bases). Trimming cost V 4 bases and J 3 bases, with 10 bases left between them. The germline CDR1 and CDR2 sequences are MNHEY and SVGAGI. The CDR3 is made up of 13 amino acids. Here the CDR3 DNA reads TGTGCCAGCAGTTGGGACGGGGGCTACGAGCAGTACTTC. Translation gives CASSWDGGYEQYF.

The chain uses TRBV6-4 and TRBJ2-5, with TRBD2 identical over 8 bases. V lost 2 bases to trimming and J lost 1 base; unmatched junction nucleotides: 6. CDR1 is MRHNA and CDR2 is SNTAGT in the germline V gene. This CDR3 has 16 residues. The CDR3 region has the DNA TGTGCCAGCAGTGACCGGGCGGGGGGCGGCCAAGAGACCCAGTACTTC. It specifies CASSDRAGGGQETQYF.

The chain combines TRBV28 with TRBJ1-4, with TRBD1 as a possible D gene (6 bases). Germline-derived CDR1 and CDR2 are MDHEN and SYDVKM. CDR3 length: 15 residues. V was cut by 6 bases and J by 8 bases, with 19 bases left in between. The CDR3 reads CASSSPGVGKEKLFF. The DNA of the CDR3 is TGTGCCAGCAGCTCCCCAGGGGTCGGCAAGGAAAAACTGTTTTTT.

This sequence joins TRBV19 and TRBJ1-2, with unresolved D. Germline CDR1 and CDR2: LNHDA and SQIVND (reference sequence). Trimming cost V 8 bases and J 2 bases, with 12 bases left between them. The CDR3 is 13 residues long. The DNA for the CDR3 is TGTGCCAGTTCCCATAGGGAGAACTATGGCTACACCTTC. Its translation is CASSHRENYGYTF.

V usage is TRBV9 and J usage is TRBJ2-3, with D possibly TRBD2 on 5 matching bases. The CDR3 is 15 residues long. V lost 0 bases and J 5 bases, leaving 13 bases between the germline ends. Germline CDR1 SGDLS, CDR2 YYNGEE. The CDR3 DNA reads TGTGCCAGCAGCGTAGGAAGTAGCGTCATAGATACGCAGTATTTT. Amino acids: CASSVGSSVIDTQYF.

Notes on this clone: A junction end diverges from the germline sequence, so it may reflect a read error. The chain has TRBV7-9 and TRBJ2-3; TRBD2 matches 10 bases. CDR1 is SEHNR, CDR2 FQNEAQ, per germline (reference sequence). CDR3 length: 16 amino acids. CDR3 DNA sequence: TGTGCCAGCAGCCCGTTAAATAGCGGGGGGAGAGATACGCGGTATTTT. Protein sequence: CASSPLNSGGRDTRYF.

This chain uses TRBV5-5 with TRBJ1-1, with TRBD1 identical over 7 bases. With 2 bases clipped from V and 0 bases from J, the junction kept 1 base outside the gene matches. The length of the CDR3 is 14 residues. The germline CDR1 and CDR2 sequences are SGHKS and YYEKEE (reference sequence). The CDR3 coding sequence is TGTGCCAGCAGCTTAGGGACAGTGAACACTGAAGCTTTCTTT. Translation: CASSLGTVNTEAFF.

The CDR3 bases are TGTGCCAGCAGTACCCAGGGGGTTCGAAGCAATCAGCCCCAGCATTTT. Residues: CASSTQGVRSNQPQHF. The gene calls are TRBV2 and TRBJ1-5, with 7 bases matching TRBD1. This CDR3 contains 16 residues. The junction had 8 bases not matched to a gene; V was cut back by 5 bases and J by 1 base. CDR1 is SNHLY and CDR2 is FYNNEI in the germline V gene.

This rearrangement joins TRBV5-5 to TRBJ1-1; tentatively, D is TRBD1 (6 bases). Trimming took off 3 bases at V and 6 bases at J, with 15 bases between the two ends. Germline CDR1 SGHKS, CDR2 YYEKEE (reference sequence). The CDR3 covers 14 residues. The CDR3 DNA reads TGTGCCAGCAGCTCATTACAGGGAATTGCTGAAGCTTTCTTT. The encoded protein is CASSSLQGIAEAFF.

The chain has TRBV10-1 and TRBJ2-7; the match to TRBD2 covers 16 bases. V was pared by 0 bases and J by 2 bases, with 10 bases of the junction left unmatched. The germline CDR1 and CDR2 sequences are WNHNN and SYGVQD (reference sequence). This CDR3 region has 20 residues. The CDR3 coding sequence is TGCGCCAGCAGTGAGTCGGGGCCCGGGACTAGCGGGAGGGTCCCCTACGAGCAGTACTTC. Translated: CASSESGPGTSGRVPYEQYF.

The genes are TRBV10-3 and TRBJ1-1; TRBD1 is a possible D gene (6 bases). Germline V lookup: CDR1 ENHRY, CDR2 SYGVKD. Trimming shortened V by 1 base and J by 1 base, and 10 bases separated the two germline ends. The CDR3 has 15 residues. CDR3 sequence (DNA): TGTGCCATCAGTGAGTTGGACAGTAAGAACACTGAAGCTTTCTTT. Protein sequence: CAISELDSKNTEAFF.

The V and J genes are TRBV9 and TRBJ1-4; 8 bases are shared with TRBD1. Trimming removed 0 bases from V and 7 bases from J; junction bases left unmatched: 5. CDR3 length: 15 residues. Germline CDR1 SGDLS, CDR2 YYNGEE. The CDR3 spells CASSVGGTGGEKLFF. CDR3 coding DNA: TGTGCCAGCAGCGTAGGAGGGACAGGCGGTGAAAAACTGTTTTTT.

The CDR3 reads CAISPGLAGGQETQYF. CDR3 nucleotides: TGTGCCATCAGTCCAGGACTAGCGGGAGGCCAAGAGACCCAGTACTTC. The J gene is TRBJ2-5, the V gene TRBV10-3; 14 bases align to TRBD2. The CDR3 consists of 16 residues. V lost 5 bases, J lost 1 base, and 3 bases stayed unmatched. Looked up from germline, CDR1 is ENHRY and CDR2 is SYGVKD.

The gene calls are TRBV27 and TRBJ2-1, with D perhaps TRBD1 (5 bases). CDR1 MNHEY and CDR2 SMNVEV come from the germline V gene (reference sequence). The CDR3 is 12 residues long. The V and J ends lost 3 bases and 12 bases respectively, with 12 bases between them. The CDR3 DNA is TGTGCCAGCAGTTTTAGGGGTGGTGGGCAGTTCTTC. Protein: CASSFRGGGQFF.